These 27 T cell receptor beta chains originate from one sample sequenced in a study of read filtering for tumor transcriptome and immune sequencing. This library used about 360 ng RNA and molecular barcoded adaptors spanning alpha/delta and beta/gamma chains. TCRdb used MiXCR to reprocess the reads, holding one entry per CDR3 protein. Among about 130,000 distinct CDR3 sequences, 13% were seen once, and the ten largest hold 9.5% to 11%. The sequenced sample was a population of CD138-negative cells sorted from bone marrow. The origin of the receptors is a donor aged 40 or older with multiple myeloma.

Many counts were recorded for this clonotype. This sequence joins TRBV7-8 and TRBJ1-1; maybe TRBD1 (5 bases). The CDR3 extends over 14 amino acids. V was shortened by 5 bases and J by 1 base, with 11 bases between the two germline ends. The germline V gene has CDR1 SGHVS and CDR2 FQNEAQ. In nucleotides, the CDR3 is TGTGCCAGCAGCCTCCGGGGGACGAACACTGAAGCTTTCTTT. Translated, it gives CASSLRGTNTEAFF.

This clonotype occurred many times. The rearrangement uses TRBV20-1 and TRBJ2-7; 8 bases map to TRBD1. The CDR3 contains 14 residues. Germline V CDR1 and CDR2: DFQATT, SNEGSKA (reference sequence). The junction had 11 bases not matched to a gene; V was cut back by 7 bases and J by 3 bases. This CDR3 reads CSGRDGTGHYEQYF. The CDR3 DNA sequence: TGCAGTGGCAGGGACGGGACAGGCCACTACGAGCAGTACTTC.

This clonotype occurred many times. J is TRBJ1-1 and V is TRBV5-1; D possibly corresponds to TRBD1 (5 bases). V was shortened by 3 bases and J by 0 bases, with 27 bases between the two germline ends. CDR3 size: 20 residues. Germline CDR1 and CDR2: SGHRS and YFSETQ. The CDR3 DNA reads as TGCGCCAGCAGCTGGGGGTTGGGTGGGGCCCGACTGGTGGTGAACACTGAAGCTTTCTTT. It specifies CASSWGLGGARLVVNTEAFF.

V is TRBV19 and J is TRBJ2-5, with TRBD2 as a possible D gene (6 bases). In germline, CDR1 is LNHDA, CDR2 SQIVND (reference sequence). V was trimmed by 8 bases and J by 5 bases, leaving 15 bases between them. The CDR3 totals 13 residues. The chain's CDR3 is CASRTIAEETQYF. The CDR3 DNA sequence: TGTGCCAGTCGGACTATTGCGGAGGAGACCCAGTACTTC.

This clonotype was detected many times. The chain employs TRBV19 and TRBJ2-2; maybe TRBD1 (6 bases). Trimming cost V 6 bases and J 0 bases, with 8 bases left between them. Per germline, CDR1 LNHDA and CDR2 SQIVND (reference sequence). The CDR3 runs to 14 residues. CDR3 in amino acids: CASRRDTNTGELFF. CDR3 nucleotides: TGTGCCAGTAGGAGGGACACGAACACCGGGGAGCTGTTTTTT.

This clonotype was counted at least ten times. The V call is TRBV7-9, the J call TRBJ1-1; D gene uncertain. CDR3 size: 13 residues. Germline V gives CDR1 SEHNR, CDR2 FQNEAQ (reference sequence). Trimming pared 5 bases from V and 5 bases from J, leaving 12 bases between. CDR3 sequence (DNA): TGTGCCAGCAGCGGCGAGTGGGATACTGAAGCTTTCTTT. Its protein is CASSGEWDTEAFF.

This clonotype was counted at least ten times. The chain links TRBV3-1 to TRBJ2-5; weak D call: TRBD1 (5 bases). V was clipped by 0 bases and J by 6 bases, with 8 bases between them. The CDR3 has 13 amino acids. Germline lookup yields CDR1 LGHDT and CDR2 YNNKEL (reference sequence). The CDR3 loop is CASSQETVKTQYF. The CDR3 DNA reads TGTGCCAGCAGCCAAGAGACAGTCAAGACCCAGTACTTC.

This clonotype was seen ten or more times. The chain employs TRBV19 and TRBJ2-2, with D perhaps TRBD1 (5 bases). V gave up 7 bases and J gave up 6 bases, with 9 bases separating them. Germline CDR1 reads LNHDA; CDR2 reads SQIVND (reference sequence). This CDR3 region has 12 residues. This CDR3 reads CASTRAPGELFF. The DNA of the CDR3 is TGTGCCAGTACCAGGGCCCCCGGGGAGCTGTTTTTT.

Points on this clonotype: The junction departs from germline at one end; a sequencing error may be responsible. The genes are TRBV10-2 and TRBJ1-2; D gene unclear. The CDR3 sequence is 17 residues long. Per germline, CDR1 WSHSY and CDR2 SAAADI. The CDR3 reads CASSEPRLQDSNYGYAF. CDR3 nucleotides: TGCGCCAGCAGTGAGCCGAGACTACAAGACTCTAACTATGGCTACGCCTTC.

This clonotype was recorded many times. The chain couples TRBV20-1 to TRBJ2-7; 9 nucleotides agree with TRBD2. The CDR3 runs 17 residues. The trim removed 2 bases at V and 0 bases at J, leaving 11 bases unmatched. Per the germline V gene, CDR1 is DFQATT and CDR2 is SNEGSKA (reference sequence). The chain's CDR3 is CSARYPRGAGGSYEQYF. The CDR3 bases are TGCAGTGCTAGATACCCTCGGGGAGCGGGAGGCTCCTACGAGCAGTACTTC.

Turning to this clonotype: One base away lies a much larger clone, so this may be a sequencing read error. CDR3 sequence reads: CASRPYVERDEQYF. The CDR3 nucleotides are TGCGCCAGCAGACCATACGTTGAGAGGGACGAGCAGTACTTC. The genes are TRBV5-1 and TRBJ2-7; D perhaps matches TRBD2 (5 bases). V was clipped by 5 bases and J by 5 bases, with 17 bases between them. Germline V lookup: CDR1 SGHRS, CDR2 YFSETQ. CDR3 length: 14 residues. The complete variable domain, with remaining parts taken from reference TRBV5-1 and TRBJ2-7, reads KAGVTQTPRYLIKTRGQQVTLSCSPISGHRSVSWYQQTPGQGLQFLFEYFSETQRNKGNFPGRFSGRQFSNSRSEMNVSTLELGDSALYLCASRPYVERDEQYFGPGTRLTVT.

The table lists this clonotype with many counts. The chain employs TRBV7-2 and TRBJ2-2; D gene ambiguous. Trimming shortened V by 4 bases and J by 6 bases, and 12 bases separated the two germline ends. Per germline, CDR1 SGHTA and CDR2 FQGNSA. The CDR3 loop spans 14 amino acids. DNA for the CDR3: TGTGCCAGCAGCTCGCAGGATATTCCCGGGGAGCTGTTTTTT. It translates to CASSSQDIPGELFF.

CDR3 sequence (DNA): TGTGCCAGCAGTTACACACGGGACACTAGCAATCAGCCCCAGCATTTT. Amino acid sequence: CASSYTRDTSNQPQHF. The chain joins TRBV6-5 to TRBJ1-5, with a weak D call TRBD1 (6 bases). V dropped 2 bases and J dropped 0 bases, with 11 bases sitting between them. Germline V CDR1 and CDR2: MNHEY, SVGAGI. The CDR3 is 16 amino acids.

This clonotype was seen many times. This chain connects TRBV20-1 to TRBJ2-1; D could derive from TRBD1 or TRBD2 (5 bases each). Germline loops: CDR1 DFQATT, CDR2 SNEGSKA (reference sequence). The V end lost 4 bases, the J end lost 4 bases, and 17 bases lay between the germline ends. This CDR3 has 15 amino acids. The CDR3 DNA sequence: TGCAGTGCTATACGGGCAGGGACCCCTTACAATGAGCAGTTCTTC. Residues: CSAIRAGTPYNEQFF.

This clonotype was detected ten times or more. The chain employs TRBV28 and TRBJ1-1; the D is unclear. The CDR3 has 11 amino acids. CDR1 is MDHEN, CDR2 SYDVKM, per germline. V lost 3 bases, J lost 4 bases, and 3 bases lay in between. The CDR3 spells CASSLLTEAFF. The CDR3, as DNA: TGTGCCAGCAGTTTGCTCACTGAAGCTTTCTTT.

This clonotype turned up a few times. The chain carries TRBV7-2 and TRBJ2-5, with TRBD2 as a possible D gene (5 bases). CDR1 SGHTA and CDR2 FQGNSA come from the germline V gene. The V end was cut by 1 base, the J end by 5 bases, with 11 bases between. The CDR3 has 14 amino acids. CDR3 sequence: CASSLVGVGETQYF. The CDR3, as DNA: TGTGCCAGCAGCTTAGTCGGGGTTGGGGAGACCCAGTACTTC.

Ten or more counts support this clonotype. The DNA for the CDR3 is TGTGCCAGCAGCCAAGATGGGGGACAGGGGTGGTACGAGCAGTACTTC. It encodes CASSQDGGQGWYEQYF. The chain recombines TRBV3-1 with TRBJ2-7; 10 nucleotides align to TRBD1. Trimming removed 0 bases from V and 4 bases from J; junction bases left unmatched: 6. Looked up from germline, CDR1 is LGHDT and CDR2 is YNNKEL (reference sequence). The length of the CDR3 is 16 residues.

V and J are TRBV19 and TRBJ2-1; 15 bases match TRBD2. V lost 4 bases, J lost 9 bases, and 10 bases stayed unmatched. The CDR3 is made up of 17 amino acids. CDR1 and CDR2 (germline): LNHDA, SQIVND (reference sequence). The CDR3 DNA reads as TGTGCCAGTAGTAAAACCGGACTAGCGGGGGGGCCGGGTGAGCAGTTCTTC. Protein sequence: CASSKTGLAGGPGEQFF.

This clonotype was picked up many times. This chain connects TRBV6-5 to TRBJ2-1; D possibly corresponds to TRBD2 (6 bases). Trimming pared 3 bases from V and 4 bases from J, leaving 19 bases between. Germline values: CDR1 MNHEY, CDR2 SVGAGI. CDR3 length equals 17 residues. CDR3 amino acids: CASSYGSGVGRYNEQFF. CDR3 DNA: TGTGCCAGCAGTTATGGTAGTGGGGTGGGGAGGTACAATGAGCAGTTCTTC.

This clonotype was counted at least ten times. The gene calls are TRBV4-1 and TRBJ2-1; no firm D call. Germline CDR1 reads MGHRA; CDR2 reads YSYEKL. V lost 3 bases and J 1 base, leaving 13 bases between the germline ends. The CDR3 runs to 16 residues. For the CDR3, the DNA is TGCGCCAGCAGCCAGATCTCAGGCGTTTCCTACAATGAGCAGTTCTTC. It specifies CASSQISGVSYNEQFF.

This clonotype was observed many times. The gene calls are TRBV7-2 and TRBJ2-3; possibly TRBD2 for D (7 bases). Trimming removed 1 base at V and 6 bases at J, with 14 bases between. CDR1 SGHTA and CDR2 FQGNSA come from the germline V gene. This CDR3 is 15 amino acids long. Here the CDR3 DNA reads TGTGCCAGCAGCTTAGTAGGGGGGGGGTTGGATACGCAGTATTTT. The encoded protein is CASSLVGGGLDTQYF.

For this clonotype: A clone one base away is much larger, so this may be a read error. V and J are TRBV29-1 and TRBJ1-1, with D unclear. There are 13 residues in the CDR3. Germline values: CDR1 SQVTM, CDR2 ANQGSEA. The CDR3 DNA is TGCAGCGCTGAAGATCCCATTAGGACTGAAGCTTTCTTT. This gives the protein CSAEDPIRTEAFF.

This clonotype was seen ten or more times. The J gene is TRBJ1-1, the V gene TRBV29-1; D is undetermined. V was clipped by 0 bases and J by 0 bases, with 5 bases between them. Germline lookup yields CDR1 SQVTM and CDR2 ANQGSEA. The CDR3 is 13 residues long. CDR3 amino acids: CSVEDRLNTEAFF. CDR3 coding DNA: TGCAGCGTTGAAGACAGATTGAACACTGAAGCTTTCTTT.

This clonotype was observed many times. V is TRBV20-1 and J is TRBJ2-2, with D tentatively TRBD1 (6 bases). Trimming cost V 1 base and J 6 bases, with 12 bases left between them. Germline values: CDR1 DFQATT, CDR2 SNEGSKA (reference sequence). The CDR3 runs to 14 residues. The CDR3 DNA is TGCAGTGCTAGAGCGGGCCCAGGGGCCGGGGAGCTGTTTTTT. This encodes CSARAGPGAGELFF.

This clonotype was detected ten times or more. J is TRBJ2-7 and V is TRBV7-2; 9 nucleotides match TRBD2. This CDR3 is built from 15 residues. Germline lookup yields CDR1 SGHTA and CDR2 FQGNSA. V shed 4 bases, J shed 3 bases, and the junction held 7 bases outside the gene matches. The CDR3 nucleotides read TGTGCCAGCAGCTCAATAGCGGGGGTGAGCTACGAGCAGTACTTC. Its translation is CASSSIAGVSYEQYF.

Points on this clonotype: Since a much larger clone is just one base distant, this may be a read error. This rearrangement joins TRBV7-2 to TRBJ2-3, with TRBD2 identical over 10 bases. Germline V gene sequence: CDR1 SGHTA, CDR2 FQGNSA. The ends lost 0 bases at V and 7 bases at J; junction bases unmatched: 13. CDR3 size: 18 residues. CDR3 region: CASSLAASGTSAEYTQYF. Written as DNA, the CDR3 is TGTGCCAGCAGCTTAGCCGCCTCCGGGACTAGCGCAGAGTATACGCAGTATTTT. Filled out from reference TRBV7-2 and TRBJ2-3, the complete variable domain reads GAGVSQSPSNKVTEKGKDVELRCDPISGHTALYWYRQSLGQGLEFLIYFQGNSAPDKSGLPSDRFSAERTGGSVSTLTIQRTQQEDSAVYLCASSLAASGTSAEYTQYFGPGTRLTVL.

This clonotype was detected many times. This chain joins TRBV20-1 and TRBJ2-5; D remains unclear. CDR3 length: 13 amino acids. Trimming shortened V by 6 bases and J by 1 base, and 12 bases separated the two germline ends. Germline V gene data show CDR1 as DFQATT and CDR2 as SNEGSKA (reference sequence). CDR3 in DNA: TGCAGTGCCGGACCGGGCACCCAAGAGACCCAGTACTTC. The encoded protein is CSAGPGTQETQYF.